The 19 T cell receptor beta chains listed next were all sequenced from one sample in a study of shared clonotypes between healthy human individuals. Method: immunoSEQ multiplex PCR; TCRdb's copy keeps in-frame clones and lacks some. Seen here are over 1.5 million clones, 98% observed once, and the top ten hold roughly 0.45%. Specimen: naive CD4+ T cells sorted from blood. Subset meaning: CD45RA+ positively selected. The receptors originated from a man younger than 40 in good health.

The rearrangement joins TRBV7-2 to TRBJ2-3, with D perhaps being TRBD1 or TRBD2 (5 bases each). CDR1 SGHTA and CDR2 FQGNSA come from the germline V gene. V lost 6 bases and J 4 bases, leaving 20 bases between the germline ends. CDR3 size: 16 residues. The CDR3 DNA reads TGTGCCAGCAGGTCCCGGACACACGCGGGCCCAGATACGCAGTATTTT. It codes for CASRSRTHAGPDTQYF. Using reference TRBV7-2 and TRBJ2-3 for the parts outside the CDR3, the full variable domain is GAGVSQSPSNKVTEKGKDVELRCDPISGHTALYWYRQSLGQGLEFLIYFQGNSAPDKSGLPSDRFSAERTGGSVSTLTIQRTQQEDSAVYLCASRSRTHAGPDTQYFGPGTRLTVL.

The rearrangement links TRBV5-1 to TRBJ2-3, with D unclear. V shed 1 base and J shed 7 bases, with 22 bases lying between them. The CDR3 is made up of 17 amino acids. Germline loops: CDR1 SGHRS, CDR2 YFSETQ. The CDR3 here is CASSLFPGGSSLYTQYF. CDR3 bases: TGCGCCAGCAGCTTGTTCCCCGGTGGCTCATCACTTTATACGCAGTATTTT.

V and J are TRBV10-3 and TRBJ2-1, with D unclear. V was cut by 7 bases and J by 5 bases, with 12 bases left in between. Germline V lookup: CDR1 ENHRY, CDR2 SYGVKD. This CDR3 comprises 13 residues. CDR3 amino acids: CAITRQFDNEQFF. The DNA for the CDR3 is TGTGCCATCACTAGGCAGTTCGACAATGAGCAGTTCTTC.

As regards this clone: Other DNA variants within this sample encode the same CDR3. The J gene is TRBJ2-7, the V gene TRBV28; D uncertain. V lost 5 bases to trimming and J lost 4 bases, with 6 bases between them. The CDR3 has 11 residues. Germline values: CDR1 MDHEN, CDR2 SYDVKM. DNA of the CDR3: TGTGCCAGCAGTCCTCTGTACGAGCAGTACTTC. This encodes CASSPLYEQYF.

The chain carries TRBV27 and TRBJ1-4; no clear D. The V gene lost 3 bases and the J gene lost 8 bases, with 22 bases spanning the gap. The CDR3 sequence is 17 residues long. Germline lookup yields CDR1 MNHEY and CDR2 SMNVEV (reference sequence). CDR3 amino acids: CASSFRSLVRLSEKLFF. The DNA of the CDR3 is TGTGCCAGCAGTTTCCGATCGCTGGTACGTCTCTCAGAAAAACTGTTTTTT.

The CDR3 coding sequence is TGTGCCAGCAGCTTAGTCCCCGGGGCCGGGGAGCTGTTTTTT. It translates to CASSLVPGAGELFF. The chain employs TRBV11-3 and TRBJ2-2; weak D call: TRBD2 (5 bases). The CDR3 sequence is 14 residues long. The V end was cut by 1 base, the J end by 6 bases, with 9 bases between. Germline V CDR1 and CDR2: SGHNT, YENEEA.

Written as DNA, the CDR3 is TGCGCCAGCAGCTTGGTAGTTGGACCCTCCGGCGGGGAGACCCAGTACTTC. Its protein is CASSLVVGPSGGETQYF. The rearrangement joins TRBV5-1 to TRBJ2-5; D might be TRBD2 (5 bases). Germline V CDR1 and CDR2: SGHRS, YFSETQ. Deletions cut 0 bases from V and 5 bases from J, with 20 bases between. The CDR3 consists of 17 residues.

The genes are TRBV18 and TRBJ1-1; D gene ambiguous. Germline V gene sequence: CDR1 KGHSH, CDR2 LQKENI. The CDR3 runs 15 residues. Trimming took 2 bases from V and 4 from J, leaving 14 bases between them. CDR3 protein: CASSPFLLGITEAFF. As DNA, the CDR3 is TGTGCCAGCTCACCATTTCTGTTGGGAATCACTGAAGCTTTCTTT.

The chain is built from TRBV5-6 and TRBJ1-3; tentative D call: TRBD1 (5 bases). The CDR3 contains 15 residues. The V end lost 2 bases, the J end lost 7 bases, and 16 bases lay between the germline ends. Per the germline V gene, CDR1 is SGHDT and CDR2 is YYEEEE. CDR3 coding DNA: TGTGCCAGCAGCTTTTGGGGGGTCTCGGGTAACACCATATATTTT. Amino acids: CASSFWGVSGNTIYF.

CDR3 DNA: TGTGCCAGCAGTTTCCCCGGGACAGGGGGCCGTCAGCCCCAGCATTTT. The encoded protein is CASSFPGTGGRQPQHF. This rearrangement joins TRBV28 to TRBJ1-5; the match to TRBD1 covers 12 bases. Germline assignment: CDR1 MDHEN and CDR2 SYDVKM. The CDR3 loop spans 16 amino acids. Losses at the gene ends were 3 bases for V and 6 bases for J; bases not matched to a gene: 6.

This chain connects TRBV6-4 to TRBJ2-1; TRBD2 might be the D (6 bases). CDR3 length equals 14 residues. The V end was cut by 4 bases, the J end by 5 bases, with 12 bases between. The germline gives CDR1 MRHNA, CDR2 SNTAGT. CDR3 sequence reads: CASSGSSGDNEQFF. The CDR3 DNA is TGTGCCAGCAGTGGTAGTAGCGGAGACAATGAGCAGTTCTTC.

CDR3 sequence (DNA): TGCGCCAGCAGCTGGAGGCGAGGAGATACGCAGTATTTT. Amino acid sequence: CASSWRRGDTQYF. The rearrangement links TRBV10-1 to TRBJ2-3, with a weak D call TRBD2 (5 bases). V was shortened by 6 bases and J by 5 bases, with 12 bases between the two germline ends. In germline, CDR1 is WNHNN, CDR2 SYGVQD (reference sequence). The CDR3 totals 13 residues.

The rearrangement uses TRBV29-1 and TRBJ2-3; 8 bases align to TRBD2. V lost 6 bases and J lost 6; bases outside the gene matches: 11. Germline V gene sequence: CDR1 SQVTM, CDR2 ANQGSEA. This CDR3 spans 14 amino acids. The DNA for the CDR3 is TGCAGCGTCGAGAGAGCGGGAGTGGTTGATACGCAGTATTTT. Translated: CSVERAGVVDTQYF.

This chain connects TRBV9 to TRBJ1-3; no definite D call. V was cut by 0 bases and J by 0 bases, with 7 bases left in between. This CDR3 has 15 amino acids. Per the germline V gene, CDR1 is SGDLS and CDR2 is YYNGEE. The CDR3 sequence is CASSVGVDSGNTIYF. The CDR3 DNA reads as TGTGCCAGCAGCGTAGGGGTGGACTCTGGAAACACCATATATTTT.

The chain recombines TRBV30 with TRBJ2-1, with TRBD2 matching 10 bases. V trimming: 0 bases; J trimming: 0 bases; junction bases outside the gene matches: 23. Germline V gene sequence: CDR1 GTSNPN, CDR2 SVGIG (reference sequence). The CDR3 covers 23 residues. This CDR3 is CAWSVKRGQPGLAKKNSYNEQFF. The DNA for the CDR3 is TGTGCCTGGAGTGTTAAGAGGGGACAACCGGGACTAGCGAAAAAGAACTCCTACAATGAGCAGTTCTTC.

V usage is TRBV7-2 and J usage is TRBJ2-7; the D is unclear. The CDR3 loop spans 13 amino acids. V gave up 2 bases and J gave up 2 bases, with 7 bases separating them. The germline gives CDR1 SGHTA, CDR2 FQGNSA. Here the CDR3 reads CASSLNIPYEQYF. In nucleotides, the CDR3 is TGTGCCAGCAGCTTAAACATCCCCTACGAGCAGTACTTC.

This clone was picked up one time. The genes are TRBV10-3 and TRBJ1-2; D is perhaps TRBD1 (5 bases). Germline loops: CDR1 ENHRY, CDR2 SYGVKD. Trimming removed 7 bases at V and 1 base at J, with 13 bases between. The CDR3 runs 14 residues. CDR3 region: CAITRDRDNYGYTF. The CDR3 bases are TGTGCCATCACCCGGGACCGAGATAACTATGGCTACACCTTC.

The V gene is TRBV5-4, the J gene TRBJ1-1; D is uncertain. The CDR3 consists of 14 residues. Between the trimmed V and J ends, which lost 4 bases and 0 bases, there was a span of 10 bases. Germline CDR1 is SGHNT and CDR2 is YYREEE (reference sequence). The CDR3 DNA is TGTGCCAGCAGCCGGCAGCTCATGAACACTGAAGCTTTCTTT. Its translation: CASSRQLMNTEAFF.

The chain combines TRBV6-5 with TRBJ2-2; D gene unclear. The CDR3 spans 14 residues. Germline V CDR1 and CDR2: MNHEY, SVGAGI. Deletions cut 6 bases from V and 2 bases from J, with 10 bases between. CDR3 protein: CASSPVHNTGELFF. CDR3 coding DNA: TGTGCCAGCAGCCCGGTCCACAACACCGGGGAGCTGTTTTTT.